This T cell receptor beta chain comes out of a study of cytomegalovirus exposure and HLA in healthy donors. Across the whole study: Earlier sequencing of approximately 180 million T cells yielded fewer than 140 million unique TCR beta sequences. Study-level findings and limits: The study assumed roughly uniform donor sequencing depth for presence/absence analyses. Most of the TCR beta V segments (in an earlier analysis) were productive either about 90% or about 30% of the time. Reportedly, diagnosis of cytomegalovirus status by the classifier showed high specificity and sensitivity.

Of note for this clone: Its antigen remains unidentified.

The PCR contained 60 Vbeta and 13 Jbeta primers. The protocol was immunoSEQ multiplex PCR, while the TCRdb copy is restricted to in-frame clones and leaves out a portion. The table shows about 110,000 clones, with 75% occurring only once. V lost 7 bases to trimming and J lost 4 bases; unmatched junction nucleotides: 3. The CDR3 spans 15 residues. Per germline, CDR1 SNHLY and CDR2 FYNNEI. Sequences were obtained from PBMCs. This sequence joins TRBV2 and TRBJ1-6, with TRBD1 matching over 11 bases. The TCR was taken from a male donor in good health and CMV-seropositive. The CDR3 is CASNGQGAYNSPLHF. CDR3 nucleotides: TGTGCCAGCAACGGACAGGGGGCATATAATTCACCCCTCCACTTT.